The 8 T cell receptor beta chains below were found in one sample sequenced in a study of cytomegalovirus exposure and HLA in healthy donors. The data were produced by immunoSEQ multiplex PCR, yet TCRdb's version contains in-frame clones alone and is incomplete. The profile shows some 140,000 clones, 85% to 90% of them singletons. The sample was PBMCs. The receptor set was obtained from a human donor in good health.

The chain recombines TRBV11-3 with TRBJ2-2, with D uncertain. The germline V gene has CDR1 SGHNT and CDR2 YENEEA. Trimming took 1 base from V and 1 from J, leaving 4 bases between them. The CDR3 runs 14 residues. CDR3: CASSLGRNTGELFF. The CDR3 DNA sequence: TGTGCCAGCAGCTTAGGCAGGAACACCGGGGAGCTGTTTTTT.

The rearrangement uses TRBV29-1 and TRBJ2-5, with 16 bases matching TRBD2. The V gene's germline CDR1 is SQVTM and CDR2 ANQGSEA. Trimming cost V 6 bases and J 7 bases; bases outside gene matches: 5. The CDR3 has 14 residues. The CDR3 reads CSVYGTSGGGTQYF. In nucleotides, the CDR3 is TGCAGCGTGTACGGGACTAGCGGGGGGGGGACCCAGTACTTC.

The gene calls are TRBV28 and TRBJ1-2; D is possibly TRBD1 (6 bases). CDR1 is MDHEN and CDR2 is SYDVKM in the germline V gene. The CDR3 is 14 residues long. V lost 7 bases to trimming and J lost 8 bases, with 20 bases between them. The DNA of the CDR3 is TGTGCCAGCACCCGAGGGGGGGTTTCGAGAGGCTACACCTTC. Residues: CASTRGGVSRGYTF.

The V call is TRBV2, the J call TRBJ1-6; TRBD1 matches at 8 bases. The length of the CDR3 is 14 residues. The ends lost 6 bases at V and 9 bases at J; junction bases unmatched: 7. Germline V CDR1 and CDR2: SNHLY, FYNNEI. In DNA form, the CDR3 reads TGTGCCAGCAGCTTAGACAGGGGAGGTTCACCCCTCCACTTT. Its protein product is CASSLDRGGSPLHF.

The V gene is TRBV5-1, the J gene TRBJ1-3; D is possibly TRBD1 (5 bases). V was clipped by 4 bases and J by 2 bases, with 10 bases between them. Germline assignment: CDR1 SGHRS and CDR2 YFSETQ. The CDR3 is made up of 14 amino acids. Here the CDR3 reads CASSPTTAGNTIYF. CDR3 nucleotides: TGCGCCAGCAGCCCAACGACAGCTGGAAACACCATATATTTT. Supplemented by reference TRBV5-1 and TRBJ1-3, the full variable domain reads KAGVTQTPRYLIKTRGQQVTLSCSPISGHRSVSWYQQTPGQGLQFLFEYFSETQRNKGNFPGRFSGRQFSNSRSEMNVSTLELGDSALYLCASSPTTAGNTIYFGEGSWLTVV.

The J gene is TRBJ2-7, the V gene TRBV7-2; 7 bases match TRBD1. Per germline, CDR1 SGHTA and CDR2 FQGNSA. Trimming removed 5 bases from V and 2 bases from J; junction bases left unmatched: 6. This CDR3 is built from 14 residues. For the CDR3, the DNA is TGTGCCAGCAGCGGCAGACAGGGCACCTACGAGCAGTACTTC. It translates to CASSGRQGTYEQYF.

The chain carries TRBV2 and TRBJ2-3; D perhaps matches TRBD1 (6 bases). In germline, CDR1 is SNHLY, CDR2 FYNNEI. Trimming pared 10 bases from V and 2 bases from J, leaving 19 bases between. The CDR3 is made up of 15 amino acids. CDR3 region: CATMTLGGFTDTQYF. Written as DNA, the CDR3 is TGTGCCACCATGACGCTAGGGGGTTTCACAGATACGCAGTATTTT.

The J gene is TRBJ2-7, the V gene TRBV6-1, with D possibly being TRBD2 (5 bases). Germline V CDR1 and CDR2: MNHNS, SASEGT. This CDR3 comprises 16 residues. The V end lost 2 bases, the J end lost 3 bases, and 17 bases lay between the germline ends. CDR3 loop: CASSEFGSGLFYEQYF. Written as DNA, the CDR3 is TGTGCCAGCAGTGAATTTGGGAGTGGATTATTCTACGAGCAGTACTTC.